This entry lists 10 T cell receptor beta chains sequenced from one sample in a study of identical twins. TCRdb recomputed calls from the 5' RACE reads with MiXCR, one row per CDR3 protein. The table has 500,000 to 550,000 distinct CDR3 sequences, 20% to 25% seen once. These data were likewise used in another study, on T cells expressing NK-cell markers.

The sample was CD4+ T cells sorted from blood. The receptors were gathered from a woman aged 18-29 years in good health.

The chain carries TRBV12-3 or TRBV12-4 and TRBJ2-1; TRBD2 agrees at 8 bases. J was trimmed by 5 bases and V by 4 bases; bases with no gene match: 10. The CDR3 is made up of 16 amino acids. CDR3 amino acids: CASSSTGGHSDNEQFF. The CDR3 nucleotides are TGTGCCAGCAGTTCGACGGGGGGGCACTCGGACAATGAGCAGTTCTTC.

This clonotype was counted many times. The chain couples TRBV24-1 to TRBJ2-1; tentatively, D is TRBD2 (5 bases). The CDR3 sequence is 14 residues long. Germline V lookup: CDR1 KGHDR, CDR2 SFDVKD. Trimming removed 1 base from V and 7 bases from J, with 10 bases in between. The CDR3 bases are TGTGCCACCAGTGATTTCCGGAGAGGGAATGAGCAGTTCTTC. It yields the protein CATSDFRRGNEQFF.

This clonotype has only a few counts. This chain joins TRBV3-1 and TRBJ2-5; weak D call: TRBD2 (6 bases). Per germline, CDR1 LGHDT and CDR2 YNNKEL (reference sequence). The CDR3 contains 14 residues. V dropped 1 base and J dropped 2 bases, with 8 bases sitting between them. The CDR3 DNA is TGTGCCAGCAGCCAAGTCGGACTACAAGAGACCCAGTACTTC. Amino acids: CASSQVGLQETQYF.

J is TRBJ2-7 and V is TRBV14; D is undetermined. Looked up from germline, CDR1 is SGHDN and CDR2 is FVKESK. This CDR3 is 14 amino acids long. The ends were cut back, 0 bases at V and 5 bases at J, with 11 bases in the middle. CDR3 bases: TGTGCCAGCAGCCAAGACTGGGAACGTCACGAGCAGTACTTC. Protein product: CASSQDWERHEQYF.

The J gene is TRBJ1-1, the V gene TRBV5-1, with D perhaps TRBD1 (5 bases). The CDR3 sequence is 14 residues long. Germline V lookup: CDR1 SGHRS, CDR2 YFSETQ. V shed 0 bases and J shed 4 bases, with 10 bases lying between them. CDR3 coding DNA: TGCGCCAGCAGCTTGGAGTGGGGGGGCACTGAAGCTTTCTTT. This encodes CASSLEWGGTEAFF. Combining the CDR3 with reference TRBV5-1 and TRBJ1-1 gives the whole variable domain KAGVTQTPRYLIKTRGQQVTLSCSPISGHRSVSWYQQTPGQGLQFLFEYFSETQRNKGNFPGRFSGRQFSNSRSEMNVSTLELGDSALYLCASSLEWGGTEAFFGQGTRLTVV.

On this clonotype: At one of its ends the junction is not consistent with the germline gene, which may arise from a read error. The gene calls are TRBV18 and TRBJ2-1; D gene uncertain. The CDR3 contains 11 residues. From germline, CDR1 is KGHSH and CDR2 LQKENI. DNA of the CDR3: TGTGCCAGTCGACGTTCCTATGAGAAGTTCTTC. Amino acids: CASRRSYEKFF.

This clonotype was counted between two and nine times. The chain recombines TRBV5-1 with TRBJ2-1; D possibly uses TRBD1 or TRBD2 (6 bases each). Germline-derived CDR1 and CDR2 are SGHRS and YFSETQ. CDR3 length equals 13 residues. Trimming removed 9 bases from V and 7 bases from J, with 17 bases in between. This chain's CDR3 is CATRKGGNNEQFF. The CDR3 bases are TGCGCCACTCGAAAGGGGGGCAATAATGAGCAGTTCTTC.

The chain couples TRBV7-2 to TRBJ2-3; D gene unclear. The V gene's germline CDR1 is SGHTA and CDR2 FQGNSA. V dropped 6 bases and J dropped 8 bases, with 15 bases sitting between them. The CDR3 is 13 amino acids. The CDR3 reads CASRERRLGTQYF. Here the CDR3 DNA reads TGTGCCAGCAGGGAGAGAAGGCTGGGTACGCAGTATTTT.

In this sample, this clonotype turned up once. The rearrangement joins TRBV7-2 to TRBJ2-5; 7 bases align to TRBD1. V lost 1 base to trimming and J lost 1 base; unmatched junction nucleotides: 3. CDR1 is SGHTA and CDR2 is FQGNSA in the germline V gene. This CDR3 contains 15 residues. The CDR3 is CASSLVRDSQETQYF. CDR3 nucleotides: TGTGCCAGCAGCTTAGTCCGGGACAGCCAAGAGACCCAGTACTTC.

This clonotype was seen only a few times. The chain joins TRBV4-2 to TRBJ1-1; no firm D call. Germline CDR1 reads LGHNA; CDR2 reads YNFKEQ. The CDR3 has 13 residues. Trimming took off 4 bases at V and 11 bases at J, with 17 bases between the two ends. In nucleotides, the CDR3 is TGTGCCAGCAGCCGCAGTATGGTTGGAGAGGCTTTCTTT. This gives the protein CASSRSMVGEAFF.